This paragraph covers one T cell receptor beta chain sequence. The junction departs from the called germline gene at one end, perhaps through a read error. TCRdb processed the PCR reads anew with MiXCR; each CDR3 protein has one entry. The sample lists tens of thousands of distinct CDR3 sequences; 45% to 50% were seen once. Localized lung adenocarcinoma, a non-small cell lung cancer, affected the donors. This sample was taken from a study of CD4 and CD8 cells across lung adenocarcinoma regions. This CDR3 region has 16 residues. Germline V lookup: CDR1 MNHNS, CDR2 SASEGT. Sequenced material: CD8+ T cells from the center of a lung tumor. The receptor was derived from a male donor with lung adenocarcinoma. The CD4 and CD8 labels of this study may be unreliable. V usage is TRBV6-1 and J usage is TRBJ2-3; D unresolved. Written as DNA, the CDR3 is TGTGCCAGCAGTGAAGCGGGGATATGGGCCAAAAACACGCAGTATTTC. This translates into CASSEAGIWAKNTQYF.